This T cell receptor beta chain was documented in a study of blood T cell repertoires in COVID-19. Study-level background: The samples span acute and convalescent COVID-19 from the United States, Italy and Spain. Nucleic acid was either cDNA or gDNA, and it came from T cells, B-cell-depleted T cells, or PBMCs.

The authors' processing: Cell counts per sample came from amplifying reference gene primers. The repertoire was sequenced with immunoSEQ multiplex PCR; TCRdb's copy has only in-frame clones and lacks some. Clone size and V and J calls were adopted from that table, with D and trimming inferred from the DNA. The data show under 200,000 clones, 65% to 85% seen once. The CDR3 is 19 amino acids. Germline V lookup: CDR1 MGHRA, CDR2 YSYEKL. The V and J ends lost 0 bases and 0 bases respectively, with 15 bases between them. The chain carries TRBV4-1 and TRBJ1-6; D gene unclear. Material: peripheral blood. The sequence was collected from a woman of 80 years or more with active or convalescent COVID-19. The CDR3 DNA is TGCGCCAGCAGCCAAGATGCTTATGACACGAACTCCTATAATTCACCCCTCCACTTT. Its translation is CASSQDAYDTNSYNSPLHF.